This note documents a single T cell receptor (beta chain) sequence. Sequencing was performed with immunoSEQ multiplex PCR; in TCRdb, only in-frame clones are kept and a portion is missing. The sample has around 150,000 clones, almost 90% seen once. This CDR3 region has 17 residues. The ends lost 2 bases at V and 5 bases at J; junction bases unmatched: 11. Germline V gene lookup returns CDR1 ENHRY and CDR2 SYGVKD. The data were obtained in a study of control samples from healthy donors and cancer patients. The clonotype comes from a man between 18 and 29 years old in good health. This chain links TRBV10-3 with TRBJ1-5; 8 nucleotides match TRBD1. Sequenced material: blood. The CDR3 nucleotides read TGTGCCATCAGTGAGCTCCCTCCGGGACAGGATTATCAGCCCCAGCATTTT. Its protein product is CAISELPPGQDYQPQHF.